The 30 T cell receptor beta chains below all came from one sample that was sequenced in a study of shared clonotypes between healthy human individuals. The data were produced by immunoSEQ multiplex PCR, yet TCRdb's version contains in-frame clones alone and is incomplete. The table lists about 2 million clones, 85% to 95% of them singletons. Specimen: naive CD4+ T cells sorted from blood. Subset indicated: CD45RA+ positively selected. Receptors were obtained from a man between 18 and 29 years old in good health.

This clone was picked up one time. V is TRBV4-1 and J is TRBJ2-1, with 11 positions matching TRBD2. Trimming cost V 1 base and J 13 bases; bases outside gene matches: 9. The CDR3 covers 15 residues. From germline, CDR1 is MGHRA and CDR2 YSYEKL. The CDR3 reads CASSQAGTSGGQQFF. The CDR3 DNA is TGCGCCAGCAGCCAAGCTGGTACTAGCGGGGGTCAACAGTTCTTC.

This chain links TRBV6-1 with TRBJ2-7; the D gene is possibly TRBD2 (5 bases). The length of the CDR3 is 15 residues. Germline V lookup: CDR1 MNHNS, CDR2 SASEGT. With 6 bases removed from V and 3 bases from J, the gap between germline ends came to 18 bases. CDR3: CASRDAGLGGYEQYF. The CDR3 DNA sequence: TGTGCCAGCAGAGATGCCGGCCTAGGAGGCTACGAGCAGTACTTC.

This chain uses TRBV6-5 with TRBJ2-5; D ambiguous. CDR1 and CDR2 from the germline V gene are MNHEY and SVGAGI. This CDR3 comprises 13 residues. V dropped 6 bases and J dropped 5 bases, with 13 bases sitting between them. CDR3 region: CASSFGVGETQYF. In DNA form, the CDR3 reads TGTGCCAGCAGCTTCGGAGTGGGGGAGACCCAGTACTTC.

This chain connects TRBV5-1 to TRBJ2-1; maybe TRBD1 (6 bases). There are 15 residues in the CDR3. The germline V gene encodes CDR1 SGHRS and CDR2 YFSETQ. V dropped 0 bases and J dropped 2 bases, with 9 bases sitting between them. The DNA of the CDR3 is TGCGCCAGCAGCTTGGGACAGGACACCTACAATGAGCAGTTCTTC. Its protein product is CASSLGQDTYNEQFF.

About this clone: Other DNA sequences from this sample encode an identical CDR3 as well. The chain recombines TRBV2 with TRBJ1-3; a possible D gene is TRBD1 (6 bases). Germline CDR1 is SNHLY and CDR2 is FYNNEI. V lost 6 bases, J lost 4 bases, and 7 bases lay in between. This CDR3 is built from 12 residues. CDR3 bases: TGTGCCAGCAGCGGACAGGGAAACACCATATATTTT. It encodes CASSGQGNTIYF. Drawing the rest from reference TRBV2 and TRBJ1-3, the complete variable domain is EPEVTQTPSHQVTQMGQEVILRCVPISNHLYFYWYRQILGQKVEFLVSFYNNEISEKSEIFDDQFSVERPDGSNFTLKIRSTKLEDSAMYFCASSGQGNTIYFGEGSWLTVV.

The chain joins TRBV9 to TRBJ2-2; D remains ambiguous. Trimming removed 0 bases at V and 7 bases at J, with 10 bases between. The germline V gene encodes CDR1 SGDLS and CDR2 YYNGEE. The CDR3 is 14 amino acids. The DNA of the CDR3 is TGTGCCAGCAGCGTAGATTTTCTCGGCGGGGAGCTGTTTTTT. Translated: CASSVDFLGGELFF.

The J gene is TRBJ1-5, the V gene TRBV19; maybe TRBD1 (5 bases). Germline assignment: CDR1 LNHDA and CDR2 SQIVND (reference sequence). The CDR3 covers 13 residues. V was shortened by 4 bases and J by 5 bases, with 9 bases between the two germline ends. CDR3 DNA: TGTGCCAGTAGTAGGGACGGCGATCAGCCCCAGCATTTT. Residues: CASSRDGDQPQHF.

The chain links TRBV2 to TRBJ1-1; D possibly corresponds to TRBD1 (6 bases). With 6 bases removed from V and 5 bases from J, the gap between germline ends came to 19 bases. The germline V gene encodes CDR1 SNHLY and CDR2 FYNNEI. This CDR3 is built from 15 residues. In DNA, the CDR3 is TGTGCCAGCAGCCCAGGACAGCCCCCGGGGACTGAAGCTTTCTTT. Its protein is CASSPGQPPGTEAFF.

This chain connects TRBV6-5 to TRBJ1-1; no definite D call. With 5 bases removed from V and 10 bases from J, the gap between germline ends came to 11 bases. The germline V gene has CDR1 MNHEY and CDR2 SVGAGI. The CDR3 has 11 residues. For the CDR3, the DNA is TGTGCCAGCAGTAATCAGGTATCAGCTTTCTTT. It codes for CASSNQVSAFF.

In its sample, this clone was seen once. The chain is built from TRBV7-8 and TRBJ2-1, with D perhaps TRBD1 or TRBD2 (5 bases each). V shed 5 bases and J shed 9 bases, with 20 bases lying between them. The germline CDR1 and CDR2 sequences are SGHVS and FQNEAQ. The CDR3 covers 15 residues. The CDR3 nucleotides read TGTGCCAGCAGCCCGAGGGGTGGATTAGCCGGTGAGCAGTTCTTC. This encodes CASSPRGGLAGEQFF. Looking up the rest from reference TRBV7-8 and TRBJ2-1 gives the full variable domain: GAGVSQSPRYKVAKRGQDVALRCDPISGHVSLFWYQQALGQGPEFLTYFQNEAQLDKSGLPSDRFFAERPEGSVSTLKIQRTQQEDSAVYLCASSPRGGLAGEQFFGPGTRLTVL.

The chain is built from TRBV5-1 and TRBJ1-2; D is ambiguous. Germline CDR1 SGHRS, CDR2 YFSETQ. The CDR3 consists of 14 residues. V was pared by 5 bases and J by 3 bases, with 14 bases between. The CDR3: CASRREEGDYGYTF. CDR3 nucleotides: TGCGCCAGCAGAAGAGAGGAAGGAGACTATGGCTACACCTTC.

The V and J genes are TRBV6-6 and TRBJ2-3; TRBD2 might be the D (6 bases). Germline CDR1 and CDR2: MNHNY and SVGAGI (reference sequence). This CDR3 spans 14 amino acids. Trimming shortened V by 6 bases and J by 3 bases, and 13 bases separated the two germline ends. CDR3 amino acids: CASRPPRGTDTQYF. CDR3 DNA sequence: TGTGCCAGCAGACCTCCGCGGGGTACAGATACGCAGTATTTT.

Worth noting for this clone: Distinct nucleotide sequences in the sample also encode this CDR3. V gene TRBV7-9 combines with J gene TRBJ1-1, with no clear D. The CDR3 loop spans 13 amino acids. Looked up from germline, CDR1 is SEHNR and CDR2 is FQNEAQ (reference sequence). The V gene lost 0 bases and the J gene lost 2 bases, with 4 bases spanning the gap. For the CDR3, the DNA is TGTGCCAGCAGCTTAGCGCCTAACACTGAAGCTTTCTTT. Translation gives CASSLAPNTEAFF. The full variable domain, rest sourced from reference TRBV7-9 and TRBJ1-1, is DTGVSQNPRHKITKRGQNVTFRCDPISEHNRLYWYRQTLGQGPEFLTYFQNEAQLEKSRLLSDRFSAERPKGSFSTLEIQRTEQGDSAMYLCASSLAPNTEAFFGQGTRLTVV.

This chain connects TRBV9 to TRBJ2-3, with D possibly matching TRBD2 (5 bases). The CDR3 has 11 residues. V lost 4 bases, J lost 5 bases, and 5 bases lay in between. CDR1 SGDLS and CDR2 YYNGEE come from the germline V gene. The CDR3 coding sequence is TGTGCCAGCAGCCGGGGAGATACGCAGTATTTT. It codes for CASSRGDTQYF.

The chain recombines TRBV7-2 with TRBJ2-7; 7 bases agree with TRBD1. The CDR3 has 16 residues. With V trimmed by 5 bases and J by 0 bases, 10 bases remained unmatched. Germline CDR1 is SGHTA and CDR2 is FQGNSA. CDR3 sequence (DNA): TGTGCCAGCAGCCCGGTGACAGGGATTAGCTCCTACGAGCAGTACTTC. As protein: CASSPVTGISSYEQYF.

The chain has TRBV25-1 and TRBJ2-7; D is unclear. The CDR3 spans 14 residues. The germline gives CDR1 MGHDK, CDR2 SYGVNS. V was shortened by 5 bases and J by 1 base, with 12 bases between the two germline ends. The CDR3 sequence: CASSQDRASYEQYF. Written as DNA, the CDR3 is TGTGCCAGCAGTCAGGACCGGGCTTCCTACGAGCAGTACTTC.

Only a few counts were recorded for this clone. J is TRBJ2-5 and V is TRBV19, with 9 bases lining up with TRBD2. The J call may not be correct, given that the DNA end is closer to TRBJ2-7. Germline-derived CDR1 and CDR2 are LNHDA and SQIVND (reference sequence). The CDR3 has 15 amino acids. CDR3 DNA: TGTGCCAGTATGTCTATCCTAGCGGGATCAGACGAGCAGTACTTC. The encoded protein is CASMSILAGSDEQYF.

V and J are TRBV10-3 and TRBJ2-3, with TRBD2 matching over 12 bases. The CDR3 is made up of 15 amino acids. CDR1 and CDR2 (germline): ENHRY, SYGVKD. The junction had 3 bases not matched to a gene; V was cut back by 4 bases and J by 4 bases. The CDR3 loop is CAISGASGGADTQYF. The CDR3 DNA sequence: TGTGCCATCAGTGGTGCTAGCGGGGGGGCAGATACGCAGTATTTT.

This sequence joins TRBV28 and TRBJ2-2; either TRBD1 or TRBD2 may fit D (6 bases each). Germline assignment: CDR1 MDHEN and CDR2 SYDVKM. Trimming left V 11 bases short and J 0 bases short, with 13 bases between. CDR3 size: 14 residues. The CDR3 nucleotides are TGTGCCGGGGGGCGAGACTCGAACACCGGGGAGCTGTTTTTT. Its protein product is CAGGRDSNTGELFF.

This chain connects TRBV30 to TRBJ1-2, with D perhaps TRBD1 (5 bases). CDR1 is GTSNPN, CDR2 SVGIG, per germline (reference sequence). The V gene lost 4 bases and the J gene lost 7 bases, with 19 bases spanning the gap. The CDR3 totals 14 residues. The CDR3 reads CAWNKQAPAVGYTF. The CDR3 DNA is TGTGCCTGGAACAAACAGGCTCCCGCGGTTGGCTACACCTTC.

This chain joins TRBV19 and TRBJ2-2; TRBD2 might be the D (6 bases). With 10 bases removed from V and 5 bases from J, the gap between germline ends came to 17 bases. CDR3 length: 14 amino acids. The V gene's germline CDR1 is LNHDA and CDR2 SQIVND (reference sequence). The DNA for the CDR3 is TGTGCCACCTACTCGGGAGTAGGAACCGGGGAGCTGTTTTTT. This codes for CATYSGVGTGELFF.

V gene TRBV9 combines with J gene TRBJ2-5; D ambiguous. Trimming removed 3 bases from V and 7 bases from J, with 7 bases in between. There are 11 residues in the CDR3. Germline assignment: CDR1 SGDLS and CDR2 YYNGEE. The CDR3 coding sequence is TGTGCCAGCAGCGCATCAGGGACCCAGTACTTC. Protein: CASSASGTQYF.

V and J are TRBV11-2 and TRBJ2-1; maybe TRBD2 (6 bases). This CDR3 is 16 amino acids long. Trimming removed 0 bases at V and 4 bases at J, with 13 bases between. Germline CDR1 and CDR2: SGHAT and FQNNGV. The CDR3 sequence: CASSLEGGKVYNEQFF. CDR3 coding DNA: TGTGCCAGCAGCTTAGAAGGCGGGAAAGTGTACAATGAGCAGTTCTTC.

The chain couples TRBV10-3 to TRBJ2-3; 11 nucleotides align to TRBD1. J was trimmed by 3 bases and V by 5 bases; bases with no gene match: 4. The CDR3 loop spans 15 amino acids. CDR1 ENHRY and CDR2 SYGVKD come from the germline V gene. The CDR3 sequence: CAISPDRGRTDTQYF. The CDR3 DNA is TGTGCCATCAGTCCGGACAGGGGGCGAACAGATACGCAGTATTTT.

This chain connects TRBV6-1 to TRBJ1-2, with D unresolved. The V gene lost 0 bases and the J gene lost 7 bases, with 18 bases spanning the gap. CDR3 size: 16 residues. Germline assignment: CDR1 MNHNS and CDR2 SASEGT. CDR3 protein: CASSEAPDGSQSGYTF. Here the CDR3 DNA reads TGTGCCAGCAGTGAAGCCCCGGACGGGAGTCAAAGTGGCTACACCTTC.

The chain employs TRBV7-3 and TRBJ1-2; D unresolved. Germline values: CDR1 SGHTA, CDR2 FQGTGA. V was cut by 5 bases and J by 5 bases, with 12 bases left in between. The CDR3 runs 13 residues. CDR3 in DNA: TGTGCCAGCAGCCCCTCCGGTGGATATGGCTACACCTTC. It is translated as CASSPSGGYGYTF. The full variable domain, its missing parts supplied by reference TRBV7-3 and TRBJ1-2, is GAGVSQTPSNKVTEKGKYVELRCDPISGHTALYWYRQSLGQGPEFLIYFQGTGAADDSGLPNDRFFAVRPEGSVSTLKIQRTERGDSAVYLCASSPSGGYGYTFGSGTRLTVV.

The rearrangement uses TRBV5-4 and TRBJ2-1; 7 positions match TRBD2. V shed 4 bases and J 8 bases; nucleotides not matched to a gene: 9. Germline V lookup: CDR1 SGHNT, CDR2 YYREEE (reference sequence). The CDR3 contains 14 residues. The CDR3 DNA follows: TGTGCCAGCAGCCCGAGTTTAGCGGGCGATGAGCAGTTCTTC. It translates to CASSPSLAGDEQFF. Full variable domain (missing parts from reference TRBV5-4 and TRBJ2-1): ETGVTQSPTHLIKTRGQQVTLRCSSQSGHNTVSWYQQALGQGPQFIFQYYREEENGRGNFPPRFSGLQFPNYSSELNVNALELDDSALYLCASSPSLAGDEQFFGPGTRLTVL.

The chain is built from TRBV19 and TRBJ1-1; D gene ambiguous. The V end lost 4 bases, the J end lost 4 bases, and 13 bases lay between the germline ends. The CDR3 loop spans 14 amino acids. The V gene's germline CDR1 is LNHDA and CDR2 SQIVND (reference sequence). CDR3 DNA sequence: TGTGCCAGTAGTACGACCCCGGGAGGCACTGAAGCTTTCTTT. Translated, it gives CASSTTPGGTEAFF. Complete variable domain (other parts from reference TRBV19 and TRBJ1-1): DGGITQSPKYLFRKEGQNVTLSCEQNLNHDAMYWYRQDPGQGLRLIYYSQIVNDFQKGDIAEGYSVSREKKESFPLTVTSAQKNPTAFYLCASSTTPGGTEAFFGQGTRLTVV.

The chain employs TRBV6-1 and TRBJ2-6; 9 bases fit TRBD1. Germline V gives CDR1 MNHNS, CDR2 SASEGT. This CDR3 is built from 17 residues. V gave up 4 bases and J gave up 0 bases; unmatched junction bases: 4. This CDR3 reads CASSALGQGSGANVLTF. CDR3 nucleotides: TGTGCCAGCAGTGCCCTGGGACAGGGCTCTGGGGCCAACGTCCTGACTTTC.

To note about this clone: At the DNA level, this CDR3 is encoded by other sequences in the same sample as well. The genes are TRBV5-4 and TRBJ2-3; D is uncertain. Germline values: CDR1 SGHNT, CDR2 YYREEE (reference sequence). This CDR3 is built from 13 residues. Trimming shortened V by 1 base and J by 1 base, and 4 bases separated the two germline ends. The CDR3 sequence: CASSLIGTDTQYF. In DNA, the CDR3 is TGTGCCAGCAGCTTGATTGGCACAGATACGCAGTATTTT.